This T cell receptor (beta chain) was observed in a study of T cell repertoires in cytomegalovirus infection. The CDR3 is made up of 16 amino acids. Germline V gene lookup returns CDR1 SGHTA and CDR2 FQGNSA. MiXCR was run by TCRdb on the reads, yielding one entry per CDR3 protein. Of just over 450,000 distinct CDR3 sequences listed, about 39% are singletons. Note on this clonotype: The antigen is not known. Sequence at one end of the junction differs from germline and may be a read error.

The chain recombines TRBV7-2 with TRBJ2-7, with TRBD2 as a possible D gene (7 bases). The sequenced sample was cultured PBMCs, obtained from culture after CMV antigen stimulation. The clonotype comes from a human donor in good health (CMV status not recorded). Some clones in this sample may be carry-over from other donors' samples. In DNA form, the CDR3 reads TGTGCCAGCAGCTCCCGGGCGGGGGCGGGAGTATACGGGCAGTACTTC. This gives the protein CASSSRAGAGVYGQYF.